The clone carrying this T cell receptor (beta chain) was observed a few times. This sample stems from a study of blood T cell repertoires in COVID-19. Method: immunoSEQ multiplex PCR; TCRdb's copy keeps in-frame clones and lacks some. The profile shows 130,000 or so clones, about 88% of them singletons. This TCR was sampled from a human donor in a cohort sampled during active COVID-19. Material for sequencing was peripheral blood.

In nucleotides, the CDR3 is TGTGCCAGCAGCCCCCCGGCTAGCGGGAGAGCGTCGGGCGGGGAGCTGTTTTTT. The encoded protein is CASSPPASGRASGGELFF. The chain uses TRBV5-8 and TRBJ2-2, with 10 bases aligning to TRBD2. Germline-derived CDR1 and CDR2 are SGHTS and YDEGEE. The CDR3 contains 18 residues. Germline trimming cut 4 bases from V and 7 bases from J; bases unmatched to any gene: 16.